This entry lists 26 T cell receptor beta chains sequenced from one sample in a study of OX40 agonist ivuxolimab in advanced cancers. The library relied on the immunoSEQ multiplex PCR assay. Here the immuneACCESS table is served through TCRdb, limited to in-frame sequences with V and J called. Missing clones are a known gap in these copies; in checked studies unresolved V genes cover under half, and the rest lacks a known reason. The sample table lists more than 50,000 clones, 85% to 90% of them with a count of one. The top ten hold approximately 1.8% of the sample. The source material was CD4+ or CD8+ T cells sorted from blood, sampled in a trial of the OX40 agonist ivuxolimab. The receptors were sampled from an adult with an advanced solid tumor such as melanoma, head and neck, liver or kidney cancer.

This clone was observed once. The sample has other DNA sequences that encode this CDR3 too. The CDR3 sequence is CASSYSGGRETQYF. CDR3 coding DNA: TGTGCCAGCAGTTACTCGGGGGGTCGGGAGACCCAGTACTTC. The chain is built from TRBV6-5 and TRBJ2-5; TRBD2 might be the D (6 bases). This CDR3 is built from 14 residues. Trimming shortened V by 0 bases and J by 5 bases, and 10 bases separated the two germline ends. Germline assignment: CDR1 MNHEY and CDR2 SVGAGI.

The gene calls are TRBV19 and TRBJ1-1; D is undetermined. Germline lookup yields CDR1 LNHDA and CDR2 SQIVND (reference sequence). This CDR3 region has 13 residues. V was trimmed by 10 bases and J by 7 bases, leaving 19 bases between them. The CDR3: CATGDPGSGEAFF. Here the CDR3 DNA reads TGTGCCACCGGAGACCCCGGGAGTGGTGAAGCTTTCTTT.

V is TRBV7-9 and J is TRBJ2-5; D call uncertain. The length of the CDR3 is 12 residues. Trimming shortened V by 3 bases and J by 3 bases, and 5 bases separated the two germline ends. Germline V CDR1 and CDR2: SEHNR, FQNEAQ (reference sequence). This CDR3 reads CASSFEKETQYF. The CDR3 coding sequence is TGTGCCAGCAGCTTCGAAAAAGAGACCCAGTACTTC. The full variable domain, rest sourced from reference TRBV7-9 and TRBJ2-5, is DTGVSQNPRHKITKRGQNVTFRCDPISEHNRLYWYRQTLGQGPEFLTYFQNEAQLEKSRLLSDRFSAERPKGSFSTLEIQRTEQGDSAMYLCASSFEKETQYFGPGTRLLVL.

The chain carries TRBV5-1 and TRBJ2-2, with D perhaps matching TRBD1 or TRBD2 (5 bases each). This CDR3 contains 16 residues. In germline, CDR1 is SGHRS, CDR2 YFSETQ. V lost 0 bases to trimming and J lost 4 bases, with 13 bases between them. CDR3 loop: CASSLEGQAGTGELFF. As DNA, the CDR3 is TGCGCCAGCAGCTTGGAGGGGCAGGCGGGCACCGGGGAGCTGTTTTTT.

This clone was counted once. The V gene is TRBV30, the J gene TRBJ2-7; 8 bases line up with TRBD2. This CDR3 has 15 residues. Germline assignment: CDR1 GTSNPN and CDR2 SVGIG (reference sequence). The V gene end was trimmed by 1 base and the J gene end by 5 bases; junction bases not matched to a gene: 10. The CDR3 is CAWSGGAGGFHEQYF. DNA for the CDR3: TGTGCCTGGAGTGGGGGGGCGGGAGGCTTTCACGAGCAGTACTTC.

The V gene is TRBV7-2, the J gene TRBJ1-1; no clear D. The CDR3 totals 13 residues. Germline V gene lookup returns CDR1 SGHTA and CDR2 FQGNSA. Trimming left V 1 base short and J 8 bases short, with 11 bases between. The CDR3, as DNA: TGTGCCAGCAGCTTAGGGCTCCCCTCGGAAGCTTTCTTT. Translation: CASSLGLPSEAFF.

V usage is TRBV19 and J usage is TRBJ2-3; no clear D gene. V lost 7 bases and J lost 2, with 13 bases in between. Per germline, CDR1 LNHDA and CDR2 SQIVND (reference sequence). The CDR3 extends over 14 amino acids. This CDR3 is CASIGQPHTDTQYF. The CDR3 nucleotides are TGTGCCAGTATCGGGCAGCCCCACACAGATACGCAGTATTTT.

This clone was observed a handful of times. CDR3 loop: CASSIRSSLMNTEAFF. The CDR3 DNA reads as TGTGCCAGTAGTATAAGATCGAGTTTAATGAACACTGAAGCTTTCTTT. V and J are TRBV19 and TRBJ1-1; D gene unclear. V shed 2 bases and J shed 0 bases, with 13 bases lying between them. Germline-derived CDR1 and CDR2 are LNHDA and SQIVND (reference sequence). CDR3 length: 16 amino acids.

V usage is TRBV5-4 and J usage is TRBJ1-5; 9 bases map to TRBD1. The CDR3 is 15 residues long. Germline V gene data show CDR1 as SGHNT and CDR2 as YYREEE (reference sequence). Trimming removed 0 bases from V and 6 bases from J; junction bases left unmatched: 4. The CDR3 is CASSLDRGQGQPQHF. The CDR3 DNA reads TGTGCCAGCAGCTTGGACAGGGGGCAGGGTCAGCCCCAGCATTTT.

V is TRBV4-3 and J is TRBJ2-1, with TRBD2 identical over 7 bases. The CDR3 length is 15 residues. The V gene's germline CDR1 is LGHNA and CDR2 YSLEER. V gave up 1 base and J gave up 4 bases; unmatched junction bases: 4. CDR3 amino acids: CASSQGLAAYNEQFF. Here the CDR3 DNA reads TGCGCCAGCAGCCAAGGGCTAGCGGCGTACAATGAGCAGTTCTTC.

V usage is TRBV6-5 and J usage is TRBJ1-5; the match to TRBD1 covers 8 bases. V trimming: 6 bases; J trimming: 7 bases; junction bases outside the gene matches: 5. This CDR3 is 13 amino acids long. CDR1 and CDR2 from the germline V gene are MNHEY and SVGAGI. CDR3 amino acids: CASRTTGEQPQHF. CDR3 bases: TGTGCCAGCAGAACGACAGGGGAACAGCCCCAGCATTTT.

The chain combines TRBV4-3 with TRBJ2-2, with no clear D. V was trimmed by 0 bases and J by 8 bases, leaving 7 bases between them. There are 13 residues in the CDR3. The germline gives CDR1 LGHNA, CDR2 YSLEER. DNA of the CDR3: TGCGCCAGCAGCCAAGACAAGTCAGGGGAGCTGTTTTTT. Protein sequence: CASSQDKSGELFF.

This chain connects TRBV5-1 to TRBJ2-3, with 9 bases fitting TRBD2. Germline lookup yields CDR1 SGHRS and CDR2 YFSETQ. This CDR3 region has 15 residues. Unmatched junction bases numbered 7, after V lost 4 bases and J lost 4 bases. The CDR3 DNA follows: TGCGCCAGCAGCAAGGTAGCGGGAGTTGCAGATACGCAGTATTTT. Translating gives CASSKVAGVADTQYF.

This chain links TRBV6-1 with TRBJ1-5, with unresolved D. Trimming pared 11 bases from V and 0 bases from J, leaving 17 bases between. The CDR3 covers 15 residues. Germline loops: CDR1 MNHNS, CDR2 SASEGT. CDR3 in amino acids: CALVAYPYSNQPQHF. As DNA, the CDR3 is TGTGCCTTGGTCGCGTACCCGTATAGCAATCAGCCCCAGCATTTT.

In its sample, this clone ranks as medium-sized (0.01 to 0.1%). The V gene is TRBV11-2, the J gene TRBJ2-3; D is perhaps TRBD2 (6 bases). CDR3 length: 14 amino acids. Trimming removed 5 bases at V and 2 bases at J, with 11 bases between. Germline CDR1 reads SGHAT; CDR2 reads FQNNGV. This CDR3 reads CASSKGLFTDTQYF. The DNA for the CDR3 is TGTGCCAGCAGCAAGGGACTGTTCACAGATACGCAGTATTTT. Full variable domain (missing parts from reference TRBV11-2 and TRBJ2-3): EAGVAQSPRYKIIEKRQSVAFWCNPISGHATLYWYQQILGQGPKLLIQFQNNGVVDDSQLPKDRFSAERLKGVDSTLKIQPAKLEDSAVYLCASSKGLFTDTQYFGPGTRLTVL.

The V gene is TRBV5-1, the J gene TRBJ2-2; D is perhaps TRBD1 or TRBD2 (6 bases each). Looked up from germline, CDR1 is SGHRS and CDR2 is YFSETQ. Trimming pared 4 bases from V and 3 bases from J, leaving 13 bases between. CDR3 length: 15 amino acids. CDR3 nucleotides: TGCGCCAGCAGCCCAGGAGGGGGAGACACCGGGGAGCTGTTTTTT. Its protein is CASSPGGGDTGELFF.

The CDR3 nucleotides read TGTGCCAGCCGAGGGGACATCTCCTACGAGCAGTACTTC. This translates into CASRGDISYEQYF. V usage is TRBV6-1 and J usage is TRBJ2-7; a weak D match, TRBD1 (6 bases). Trimming stripped 8 bases from V and 0 bases from J, with 11 bases between. CDR3 size: 13 residues. Looked up from germline, CDR1 is MNHNS and CDR2 is SASEGT.

CDR3 loop: CASSSGQTNTEAFF. CDR3 bases: TGTGCCAGCAGTTCAGGACAGACGAACACTGAAGCTTTCTTT. The gene calls are TRBV7-9 and TRBJ1-1, with D possibly being TRBD1 (6 bases). V lost 6 bases, J lost 1 base, and 12 bases lay in between. CDR1 SEHNR and CDR2 FQNEAQ come from the germline V gene (reference sequence). CDR3 length: 14 amino acids.

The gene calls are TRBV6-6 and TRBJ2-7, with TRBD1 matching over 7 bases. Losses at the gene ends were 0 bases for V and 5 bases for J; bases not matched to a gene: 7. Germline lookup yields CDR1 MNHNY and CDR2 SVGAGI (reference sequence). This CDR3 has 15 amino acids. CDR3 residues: CASSYSRQGNNEQYF. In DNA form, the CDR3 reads TGTGCCAGCAGTTACTCGAGACAGGGTAACAACGAGCAGTACTTC.

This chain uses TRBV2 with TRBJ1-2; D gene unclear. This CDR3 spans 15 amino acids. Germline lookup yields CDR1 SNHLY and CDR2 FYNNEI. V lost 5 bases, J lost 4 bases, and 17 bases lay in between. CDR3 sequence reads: CASSTRLSLTYGYTF. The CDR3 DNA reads TGTGCCAGCAGTACAAGACTGAGCCTTACCTATGGCTACACCTTC.

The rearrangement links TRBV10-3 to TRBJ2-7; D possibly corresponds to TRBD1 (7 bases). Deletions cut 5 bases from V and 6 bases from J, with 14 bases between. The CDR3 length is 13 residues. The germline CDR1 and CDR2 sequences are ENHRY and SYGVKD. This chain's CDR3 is CAISLDREAEQYF. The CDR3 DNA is TGTGCCATCAGTCTCGACAGGGAGGCCGAGCAGTACTTC.

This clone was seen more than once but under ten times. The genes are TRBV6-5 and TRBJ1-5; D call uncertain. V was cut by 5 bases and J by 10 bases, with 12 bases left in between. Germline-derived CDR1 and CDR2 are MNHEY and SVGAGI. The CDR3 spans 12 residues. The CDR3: CASSVGGSPQHF. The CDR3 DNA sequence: TGTGCCAGCAGTGTGGGTGGGTCACCCCAGCATTTT.

CDR3 amino acids: CASSLDDRGPGEQYF. In DNA, the CDR3 is TGTGCCAGCAGCTTAGACGACAGGGGGCCGGGCGAGCAGTACTTC. The V and J genes are TRBV7-6 and TRBJ2-5; 10 bases are shared with TRBD1. The last part of the DNA fits TRBJ2-7 better; the J call may be wrong. CDR3 size: 15 residues. In germline, CDR1 is SGHVS, CDR2 FNYEAQ.

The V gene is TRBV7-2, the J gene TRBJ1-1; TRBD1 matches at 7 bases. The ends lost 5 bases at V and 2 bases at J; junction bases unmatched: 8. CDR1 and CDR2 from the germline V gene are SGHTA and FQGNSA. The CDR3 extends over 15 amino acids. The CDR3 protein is CASSKTGDRNTEAFF. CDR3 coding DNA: TGTGCCAGCAGCAAAACAGGGGACCGAAACACTGAAGCTTTCTTT.

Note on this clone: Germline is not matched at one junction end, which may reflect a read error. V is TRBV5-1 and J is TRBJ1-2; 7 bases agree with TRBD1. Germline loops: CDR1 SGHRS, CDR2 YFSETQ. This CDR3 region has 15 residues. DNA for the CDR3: TGCGCCAGCAGCTCCGCTTTACCGGGACAGACAGAACTTTTCTTC. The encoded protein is CASSSALPGQTELFF.

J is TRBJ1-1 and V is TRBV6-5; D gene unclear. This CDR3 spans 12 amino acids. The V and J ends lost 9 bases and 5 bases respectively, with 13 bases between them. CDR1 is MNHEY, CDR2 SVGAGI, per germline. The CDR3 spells CASRRVKTEAFF. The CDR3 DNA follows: TGTGCCAGTCGGAGGGTAAAAACTGAAGCTTTCTTT.